This T cell receptor beta chain was identified in a study of blood T cell repertoires in COVID-19 (TCRdb year 2020). About the investigation overall: The collaborator samples originated in the United States, Italy and Spain and spanned the acute and convalescent phases of COVID-19. Subjects who had been exposed to COVID-19, were actively infected with it, or had recovered from it provided the deeply sampled blood TCRbeta repertoires that made up the dataset. The repertoires were made available in a free public database intended to serve as a resource for research on the immune response to SARS-CoV-2. Where available, HLA class I and class II types were obtained from metadata supplied by the sample provider rather than from assay-based typing. Sample metadata almost always included a de-identified subject ID, COVID-19 status, age in years and sex. Samples were obtained from the ongoing ImmuneRACE study (first 160 participants) and from roughly 1,300 subjects provided by 6 global collaborators. The material from the prospective study consisted of cDNA or gDNA derived from T cells, B-cell-depleted T cells, or PBMCs.

The immunoSEQ Assay, a bias-controlled multiplex PCR, was used to amplify TCRbeta CDR3 regions from genomic DNA. As for the authors' bioinformatics: The number of nucleated cells in each sample was estimated by amplification of reference gene primers within the assay. To quantify the absolute abundance of each unique TCRbeta CDR3 rearrangement, sequence reads were collapsed and filtered. For each sample, productive Simpson clonality was calculated as the square root of Simpson's diversity index over productive rearrangements. Sourced from immuneACCESS, this table was stored by TCRdb with only in-frame sequences that have V and J called. A share of the clones is absent; for the studies checked, an unresolved V gene accounts for under half, and the remainder has no known explanation. D and trimming come from the DNA, and the V and J calls and clone size come from that table. The sample data list under 150,000 clones, and around 83% of these were observed just once. Of the sample, around 4% is held by the ten largest clones.

General conclusions and limits of the study: The quantity of clinical and demographic metadata differed by source and by participant and was supplied without curation.

In regard to this clone: Its antigen is currently not known. No base qualities exist here, and no much larger clone lies one base off it.

Collaborating institutions collected whole blood in K2EDTA tubes following their own protocols. For TCRbeta analysis, collaborators shipped samples in one of three forms: frozen whole blood, isolated PBMCs, or DNA extracted from either of those sample types. Including cysteine and phenylalanine, the CDR3 has 17 amino acids. Left in the record is the CDR3 DNA by itself, 51 bases read in frame from the first base. According to the germline V gene, CDR1 reads LGHNT and CDR2 reads FRNRAP. Compared with germline, V lacks 0 bases and J lacks 6 bases; bases without a gene match: 7. The source material was peripheral blood. This TCR was recovered from a human donor in a cohort sampled during active COVID-19. Recombination joined TRBV12-5 with TRBJ2-2, with TRBD1 identical over 10 junction bases. The DNA is TGTGCTAGTGGTTTGGTAGCCGGGACAGGGGCGGCCGGGGAGCTGTTTTTT. Its product reads: CASGLVAGTGAAGELFF. Reference TRBV12-5 and TRBJ2-2 genes cover what lies past the CDR3, so the full variable domain is DARVTQTPRHKVTEMGQEVTMRCQPILGHNTVFWYRQTMMQGLELLAYFRNRAPLDDSGMPKDRFSAEMPDATLATLKIQPSEPRDSAVYFCASGLVAGTGAAGELFFGEGSRLTVL.